One sample yielded the 26 T cell receptor beta chains listed below, sequenced in a study of T cell changes during pregnancy in multiple sclerosis. Method: immunoSEQ multiplex PCR; TCRdb's copy keeps in-frame clones and lacks some. The data show 35,000 to 40,000 clones, with 80% to 90% seen just once and 0.9% to 1.5% held by the top ten. This specimen consisted of CD4+ T cells from peripheral blood mononuclear cells, obtained before pregnancy. Source of these receptors: a female donor with multiple sclerosis, enrolled in a pregnancy study.

V gene TRBV9 combines with J gene TRBJ2-5; maybe TRBD1 (5 bases). Germline V gene data show CDR1 as SGDLS and CDR2 as YYNGEE. This CDR3 region has 15 residues. The V and J ends lost 0 bases and 5 bases respectively, with 14 bases between them. In DNA form, the CDR3 reads TGTGCCAGCAGCGTAGAACCAGGGCTTGGGGAGACCCAGTACTTC. Translating it yields CASSVEPGLGETQYF. The full variable domain, rest sourced from reference TRBV9 and TRBJ2-5, is DSGVTQTPKHLITATGQRVTLRCSPRSGDLSVYWYQQSLDQGLQFLIQYYNGEERAKGNILERFSAQQFPDLHSELNLSSLELGDSALYFCASSVEPGLGETQYFGPGTRLLVL.

The chain uses TRBV5-4 and TRBJ2-3, with 10 positions matching TRBD2. The CDR3 covers 15 residues. The germline V gene encodes CDR1 SGHNT and CDR2 YYREEE (reference sequence). J gave up 1 base and V 4 bases, and 3 bases lay outside the gene matches. This CDR3 is CASSGGTSGTDTQYF. CDR3 sequence (DNA): TGTGCCAGCAGCGGGGGGACTAGCGGCACAGATACGCAGTATTTT. Looking up the rest from reference TRBV5-4 and TRBJ2-3 gives the full variable domain: ETGVTQSPTHLIKTRGQQVTLRCSSQSGHNTVSWYQQALGQGPQFIFQYYREEENGRGNFPPRFSGLQFPNYSSELNVNALELDDSALYLCASSGGTSGTDTQYFGPGTRLTVL.

This chain uses TRBV19 with TRBJ2-3, with TRBD1 identical over 7 bases. The germline gives CDR1 LNHDA, CDR2 SQIVND (reference sequence). Trimming took 4 bases from V and 2 from J; bases not matched to a gene: 18. The CDR3 has 19 residues. CDR3 protein: CASSTLSYQTGYFTDTQYF. DNA for the CDR3: TGTGCCAGTAGTACACTCTCTTACCAGACAGGGTACTTCACAGATACGCAGTATTTT.

This clone was found a few times. The chain recombines TRBV2 with TRBJ2-7, with 7 bases lining up with TRBD1. CDR3 length: 12 residues. The germline V gene has CDR1 SNHLY and CDR2 FYNNEI. V lost 5 bases, J lost 5 bases, and 3 bases stayed unmatched. The CDR3, as DNA: TGTGCCAGCAGTTCGACAGGGCACGAGCAGTACTTC. It codes for CASSSTGHEQYF.

Comments on this clone: One junction end does not reproduce the germline sequence, and a read error may be involved. The chain couples TRBV7-9 to TRBJ2-1; tentatively, D is TRBD2 (5 bases). CDR1 is SEHNR and CDR2 is FQNEAQ in the germline V gene (reference sequence). This CDR3 comprises 16 residues. The CDR3 nucleotides are TGTGCCAGCAGTTTAGGACCTGGGCGGGCGGACAATGAGCAGTTCTTC. Translating it yields CASSLGPGRADNEQFF.

The rearrangement joins TRBV18 to TRBJ1-4, with 7 bases fitting TRBD1. The CDR3 consists of 14 residues. Looked up from germline, CDR1 is KGHSH and CDR2 is LQKENI. The V gene end was trimmed by 3 bases and the J gene end by 5 bases; junction bases not matched to a gene: 3. CDR3 bases: TGTGCCAGCTCACCGCAGGGACAGAATGAAAAACTGTTTTTT. It translates to CASSPQGQNEKLFF.

The V call is TRBV9, the J call TRBJ1-2; the match to TRBD1 covers 9 bases. The CDR3 length is 13 residues. The V gene's germline CDR1 is SGDLS and CDR2 YYNGEE. The J segment lost 1 base and the V segment lost 5 bases, leaving 0 bases of the junction unmatched. The CDR3 protein is CASRDRGNYGYTF. CDR3 coding DNA: TGTGCCAGCAGGGACAGGGGTAACTATGGCTACACCTTC.

The chain recombines TRBV6-5 with TRBJ2-7; 7 positions match TRBD2. The CDR3 runs to 15 residues. Germline CDR1 MNHEY, CDR2 SVGAGI. Unmatched junction bases numbered 8, after V lost 2 bases and J lost 4 bases. The DNA for the CDR3 is TGTGCCAGCAGTTACCCCTCGGCGGGAGAGTACGAGCAGTACTTC. Its translation: CASSYPSAGEYEQYF.

The J gene is TRBJ1-2, the V gene TRBV18, with 10 bases lining up with TRBD1. V trimming: 3 bases; J trimming: 8 bases; junction bases outside the gene matches: 9. Germline V gene data show CDR1 as KGHSH and CDR2 as LQKENI. The CDR3 consists of 15 residues. The CDR3 nucleotides read TGTGCCAGCTCACCGGGACAGGGGAATATGGGGGGCTACACCTTC. It encodes CASSPGQGNMGGYTF.

The rearrangement links TRBV6-5 to TRBJ1-1, with a weak D call TRBD1 (6 bases). The CDR3 loop spans 11 amino acids. Per the germline V gene, CDR1 is MNHEY and CDR2 is SVGAGI. Trimming took 7 bases from V and 3 from J, leaving 6 bases between them. The CDR3 DNA follows: TGTGCCAGCAACAGGGACACTGAAGCTTTCTTT. Protein: CASNRDTEAFF.

The chain couples TRBV10-1 to TRBJ1-2; 8 bases are shared with TRBD1. Per germline, CDR1 WNHNN and CDR2 SYGVQD (reference sequence). The length of the CDR3 is 18 residues. V gave up 2 bases and J gave up 8 bases; unmatched junction bases: 19. This CDR3 is CASSERSGGFKFSVGYTF. The CDR3 bases are TGCGCCAGCAGTGAGCGGTCAGGGGGCTTTAAATTTTCAGTCGGCTACACCTTC.

The chain has TRBV25-1 and TRBJ1-1; no clear D gene. Trimming took off 8 bases at V and 4 bases at J, with 17 bases between the two ends. The CDR3 loop spans 14 amino acids. Germline CDR1 reads MGHDK; CDR2 reads SYGVNS. The CDR3, as DNA: TGTGCCAGCCGGGAGGGAAGGGTGAGCACTGAAGCTTTCTTT. Translation: CASREGRVSTEAFF. The complete variable domain, with remaining parts taken from reference TRBV25-1 and TRBJ1-1, reads EADIYQTPRYLVIGTGKKITLECSQTMGHDKMYWYQQDPGMELHLIHYSYGVNSTEKGDLSSESTVSRIRTEHFPLTLESARPSHTSQYLCASREGRVSTEAFFGQGTRLTVV.

V gene TRBV7-2 combines with J gene TRBJ1-2; 7 bases agree with TRBD1. The CDR3 covers 14 residues. The germline V gene encodes CDR1 SGHTA and CDR2 FQGNSA. The V gene end was trimmed by 5 bases and the J gene end by 3 bases; junction bases not matched to a gene: 6. The CDR3 is CASSVGGGDYGYTF. CDR3 DNA: TGTGCCAGCAGCGTCGGAGGGGGCGACTATGGCTACACCTTC.

This clone showed up just once. The chain combines TRBV11-3 with TRBJ2-1; D is ambiguous. From germline, CDR1 is SGHNT and CDR2 YENEEA. This CDR3 has 17 amino acids. The V and J ends lost 1 base and 4 bases respectively, with 17 bases between them. Here the CDR3 DNA reads TGTGCCAGCAGCTTAGGTACGGTTGTGGCCGGGTACAATGAGCAGTTCTTC. Translating it yields CASSLGTVVAGYNEQFF.

The rearrangement joins TRBV5-1 to TRBJ2-1; TRBD2 matches 10 bases. The V and J ends lost 0 bases and 7 bases, in that order; junction bases with no gene match: 7. The CDR3 is 16 amino acids. CDR1 and CDR2 (germline): SGHRS, YFSETQ. CDR3 sequence: CASSLVSGRVWNEQFF. Written as DNA, the CDR3 is TGCGCCAGCAGCTTGGTGAGCGGGAGGGTATGGAATGAGCAGTTCTTC.

This chain connects TRBV9 to TRBJ2-7; 10 bases are shared with TRBD1. In germline, CDR1 is SGDLS, CDR2 YYNGEE. Trimming cost V 3 bases and J 6 bases; bases outside gene matches: 9. The CDR3 runs 15 residues. CDR3 bases: TGTGCCAGCAGCGGCGCCGGGACAGGGGTAGCCGAGCAGTACTTC. This gives the protein CASSGAGTGVAEQYF.

The V call is TRBV7-6, the J call TRBJ2-1; 14 bases match TRBD2. Per germline, CDR1 SGHVS and CDR2 FNYEAQ. This CDR3 contains 15 residues. V lost 5 bases to trimming and J lost 7 bases; unmatched junction nucleotides: 4. CDR3 bases: TGTGCCAGCAGCCCCGGGACTAGCGGGAGTAATGAGCAGTTCTTC. Translation gives CASSPGTSGSNEQFF.

The chain uses TRBV19 and TRBJ2-5; 9 bases agree with TRBD2. Germline V lookup: CDR1 LNHDA, CDR2 SQIVND (reference sequence). The CDR3 runs 17 residues. V lost 6 bases to trimming and J lost 4 bases; unmatched junction nucleotides: 15. CDR3 loop: CASRSTSGTYDTETQYF. The CDR3 coding sequence is TGTGCCAGTAGATCGACTAGCGGTACATACGATACAGAGACCCAGTACTTC.

The chain recombines TRBV2 with TRBJ2-3; 10 bases agree with TRBD1. V lost 5 bases to trimming and J lost 4 bases; unmatched junction nucleotides: 9. This CDR3 contains 16 residues. The germline gives CDR1 SNHLY, CDR2 FYNNEI. CDR3: CASSLTGTGDSDTQYF. CDR3 bases: TGTGCCAGCAGTTTAACCGGGACAGGGGATTCAGATACGCAGTATTTT.

V is TRBV4-2 and J is TRBJ2-6; D uncertain. The germline CDR1 and CDR2 sequences are LGHNA and YNFKEQ. The V and J ends lost 0 bases and 3 bases respectively, with 6 bases between them. This CDR3 is 15 amino acids long. The CDR3 DNA is TGTGCCAGCAGCCAAGATTTCGGTGGGGCCAACGTCCTGACTTTC. As protein: CASSQDFGGANVLTF.

The rearrangement joins TRBV28 to TRBJ1-5; D is undetermined. In germline, CDR1 is MDHEN, CDR2 SYDVKM. The CDR3 has 14 amino acids. V was trimmed by 2 bases and J by 3 bases, leaving 8 bases between them. The CDR3 bases are TGTGCCAGCAGTTTAGTCGGAGCCAATCAGCCCCAGCATTTT. Translation: CASSLVGANQPQHF.

V gene TRBV4-3 combines with J gene TRBJ2-3; TRBD1 agrees at 9 bases. The germline V gene encodes CDR1 LGHNA and CDR2 YSLEER. With V trimmed by 0 bases and J by 4 bases, 2 bases remained unmatched. This CDR3 contains 15 residues. This chain's CDR3 is CASSQDTGGADTQYF. The DNA for the CDR3 is TGCGCCAGCAGCCAAGATACAGGGGGCGCAGATACGCAGTATTTT.

The chain has TRBV27 and TRBJ1-6; D may be TRBD1 (6 bases). Trimming left V 0 bases short and J 4 bases short, with 10 bases between. From germline, CDR1 is MNHEY and CDR2 SMNVEV (reference sequence). This CDR3 is 16 amino acids long. The CDR3 DNA follows: TGTGCCAGCAGTTTATCTCCGACAGGTTATAATTCACCCCTCCACTTT. It specifies CASSLSPTGYNSPLHF.

The CDR3 region is CASSLFPDQPQHF. The DNA for the CDR3 is TGCGCCAGCAGCTTGTTTCCTGATCAGCCCCAGCATTTT. This chain connects TRBV5-1 to TRBJ1-5; D is unclear. Per the germline V gene, CDR1 is SGHRS and CDR2 is YFSETQ. V was cut by 1 base and J by 5 bases, with 7 bases left in between. The CDR3 is 13 amino acids.

J is TRBJ2-7 and V is TRBV5-6; 7 nucleotides line up with TRBD1. CDR1 is SGHDT and CDR2 is YYEEEE in the germline V gene. The CDR3 contains 13 residues. Germline trimming cut 1 base from V and 5 bases from J; bases unmatched to any gene: 3. Here the CDR3 reads CASSLIRGHEQYF. DNA of the CDR3: TGTGCCAGCAGCTTGATAAGGGGGCACGAGCAGTACTTC. The complete variable domain, with remaining parts taken from reference TRBV5-6 and TRBJ2-7, reads DAGVTQSPTHLIKTRGQQVTLRCSPKSGHDTVSWYQQALGQGPQFIFQYYEEEERQRGNFPDRFSGHQFPNYSSELNVNALLLGDSALYLCASSLIRGHEQYFGPGTRLTVT.

The rearrangement uses TRBV19 and TRBJ1-5; D gene uncertain. The germline V gene has CDR1 LNHDA and CDR2 SQIVND (reference sequence). V was shortened by 5 bases and J by 4 bases, with 18 bases between the two germline ends. CDR3 length equals 16 residues. CDR3 sequence reads: CASSSFRTVLNQPQHF. The CDR3 region has the DNA TGTGCCAGTAGTTCCTTTCGGACTGTCTTAAATCAGCCCCAGCATTTT. Full variable domain (remainder filled in from reference TRBV19 and TRBJ1-5): DGGITQSPKYLFRKEGQNVTLSCEQNLNHDAMYWYRQDPGQGLRLIYYSQIVNDFQKGDIAEGYSVSREKKESFPLTVTSAQKNPTAFYLCASSSFRTVLNQPQHFGDGTRLSIL.